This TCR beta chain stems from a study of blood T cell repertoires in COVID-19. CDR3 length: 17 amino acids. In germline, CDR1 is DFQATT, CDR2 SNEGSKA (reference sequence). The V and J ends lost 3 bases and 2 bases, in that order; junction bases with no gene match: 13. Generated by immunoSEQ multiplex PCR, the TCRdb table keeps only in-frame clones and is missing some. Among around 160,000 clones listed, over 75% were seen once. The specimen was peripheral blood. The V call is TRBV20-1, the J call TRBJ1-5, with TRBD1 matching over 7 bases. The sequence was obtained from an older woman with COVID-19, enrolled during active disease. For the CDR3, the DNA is TGCAGTGCTAGTCCCCCCGGACAGGCCCATGGCAATCAGCCCCAGCATTTT. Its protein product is CSASPPGQAHGNQPQHF.